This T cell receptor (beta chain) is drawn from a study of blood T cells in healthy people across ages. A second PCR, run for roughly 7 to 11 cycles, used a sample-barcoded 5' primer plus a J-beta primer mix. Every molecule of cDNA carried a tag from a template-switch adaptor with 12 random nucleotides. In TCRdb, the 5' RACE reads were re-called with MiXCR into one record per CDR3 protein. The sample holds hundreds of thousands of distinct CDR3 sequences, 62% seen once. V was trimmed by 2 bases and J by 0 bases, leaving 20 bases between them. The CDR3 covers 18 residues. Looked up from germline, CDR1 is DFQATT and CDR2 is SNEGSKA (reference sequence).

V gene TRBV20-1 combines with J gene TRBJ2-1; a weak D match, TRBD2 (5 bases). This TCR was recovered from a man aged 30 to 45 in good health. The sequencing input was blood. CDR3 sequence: CSARRTTRATGSYNEQFF. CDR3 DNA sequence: TGCAGTGCTAGAAGAACTACTAGAGCTACGGGCTCCTACAATGAGCAGTTCTTC.